The sample holds a few counts of the clone carrying this T cell receptor beta chain. The antigen is not known. The PCR contained 60 Vbeta and 13 Jbeta primers. Sequencing used immunoSEQ multiplex PCR; TCRdb keeps in-frame clones, though not all of them. There are around 72,000 clones in the sample; 66% occur only once, and roughly a fifth lies in the top ten. The entry originates in a study of cytomegalovirus exposure and HLA in healthy donors. Study results and limitations: Several of the most significant clusters appeared, in a later analysis, to be linked to common viral pathogens. When analyzed later, a missense DCLRE1C variant was found to be linked to TCR beta V- and J-gene trimming. Segments of the TCR beta V type were, in most cases, productive about 90% or about 30% of the time in an earlier analysis.

Germline lookup yields CDR1 SGHNT and CDR2 YYREEE (reference sequence). There are 17 residues in the CDR3. The germline V and J ends were trimmed by 4 bases and 7 bases, with 24 bases remaining between them. This receptor was identified in a man aged 40-55 years in good health and CMV-seropositive. V gene TRBV5-4 combines with J gene TRBJ2-4, with TRBD1 as a possible D gene (5 bases). The material sequenced was PBMCs. CDR3 residues: CASSLSQEGASVNIQYF. CDR3 bases: TGTGCCAGCAGCCTATCACAGGAAGGGGCATCCGTCAACATTCAGTACTTC.